This T cell receptor beta chain came from a study of T cell repertoires in cytomegalovirus infection. Whole-study findings and limits: Ex vivo, HLA-C-restricted CMV-specific TCR beta clonotypes prevailed over the rest of the response.

In this sample, this clonotype turned up a few times. Antigen: not known. TCRdb reprocessed the reads via MiXCR and lists one record per CDR3 protein. The table lists around 130,000 distinct CDR3 sequences, 20% to 30% of them singletons, with around 32% in the top ten. The TCR was taken from a human donor in good health (CMV status not recorded). Some clones in this sample may be carry-over from other donors' samples. Sequencing was carried out using PBMCs, sequenced either directly or after in vitro stimulation (not recorded which).

In DNA form, the CDR3 reads TGTGCCAGCAGTGAGAGCGGGGTTAGCACAGATACGCAGTATTTT. Encoded protein: CASSESGVSTDTQYF. This sequence joins TRBV2 and TRBJ2-3, with 7 bases identical to TRBD2. Germline CDR1 reads SNHLY; CDR2 reads FYNNEI. Unmatched junction bases numbered 3, after V lost 3 bases and J lost 0 bases. This CDR3 comprises 15 residues.